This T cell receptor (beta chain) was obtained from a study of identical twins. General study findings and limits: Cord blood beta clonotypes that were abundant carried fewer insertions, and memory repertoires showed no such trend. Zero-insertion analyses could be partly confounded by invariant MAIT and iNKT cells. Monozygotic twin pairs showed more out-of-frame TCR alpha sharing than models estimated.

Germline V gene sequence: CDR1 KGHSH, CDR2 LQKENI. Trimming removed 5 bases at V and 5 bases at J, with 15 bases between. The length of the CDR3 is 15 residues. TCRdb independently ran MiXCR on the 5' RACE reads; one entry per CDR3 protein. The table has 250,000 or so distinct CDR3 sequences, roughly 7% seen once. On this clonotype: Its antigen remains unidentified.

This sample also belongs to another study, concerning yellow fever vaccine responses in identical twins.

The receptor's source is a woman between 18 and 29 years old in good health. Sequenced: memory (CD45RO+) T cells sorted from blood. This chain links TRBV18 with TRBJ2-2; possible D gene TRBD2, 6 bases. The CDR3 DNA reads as TGTGCCAGCTCAGGGCGTGTAGCGGAAACCGGGGAGCTGTTTTTT. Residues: CASSGRVAETGELFF.